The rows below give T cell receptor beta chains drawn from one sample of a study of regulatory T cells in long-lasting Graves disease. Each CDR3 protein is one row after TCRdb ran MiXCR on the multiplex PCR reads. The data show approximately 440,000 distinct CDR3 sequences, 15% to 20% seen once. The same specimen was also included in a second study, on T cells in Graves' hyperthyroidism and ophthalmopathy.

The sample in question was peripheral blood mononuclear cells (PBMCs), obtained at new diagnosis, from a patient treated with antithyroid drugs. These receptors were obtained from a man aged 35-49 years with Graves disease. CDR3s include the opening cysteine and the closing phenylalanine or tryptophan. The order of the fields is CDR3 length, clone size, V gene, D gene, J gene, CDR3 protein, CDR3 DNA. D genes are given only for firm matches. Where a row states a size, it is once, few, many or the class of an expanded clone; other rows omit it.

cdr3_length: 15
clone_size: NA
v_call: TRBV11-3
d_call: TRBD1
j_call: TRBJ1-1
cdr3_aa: CASSQRTGRGTEAFF
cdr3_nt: TGCGCCAGCAGCCAAAGGACAGGCCGGGGTACTGAAGCTTTCTTT

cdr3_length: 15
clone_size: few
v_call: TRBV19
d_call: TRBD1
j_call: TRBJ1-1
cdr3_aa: CASRRKQGFLIEAFF
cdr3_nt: TGTGCCAGTAGGAGAAAACAGGGGTTTTTAATTGAAGCTTTCTTT

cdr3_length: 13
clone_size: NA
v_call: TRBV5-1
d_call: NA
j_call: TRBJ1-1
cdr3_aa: CASRNRENTEAFF
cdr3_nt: TGCGCCAGCAGAAACAGGGAGAACACTGAAGCTTTCTTT

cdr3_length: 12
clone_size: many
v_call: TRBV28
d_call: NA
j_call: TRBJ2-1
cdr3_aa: CASRDNYNEQFF
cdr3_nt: TGTGCCAGCCGGGACAACTACAATGAGCAGTTCTTC

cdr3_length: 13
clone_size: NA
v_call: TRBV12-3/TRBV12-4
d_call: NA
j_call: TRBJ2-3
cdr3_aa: CASSSGEEDTQYF
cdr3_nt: TGTGCCAGCAGTTCGGGGGAGGAAGATACGCAGTATTTT

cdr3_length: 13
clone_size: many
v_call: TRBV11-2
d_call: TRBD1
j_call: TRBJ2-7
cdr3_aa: CASSWDRGHEQYF
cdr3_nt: TGTGCCAGCAGCTGGGACAGGGGCCACGAGCAGTACTTC

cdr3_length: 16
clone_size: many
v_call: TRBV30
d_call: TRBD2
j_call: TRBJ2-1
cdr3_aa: CAWVPGTSVSYDEQFF
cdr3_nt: TGTGCCTGGGTACCCGGGACTAGCGTATCTTACGATGAGCAGTTCTTC

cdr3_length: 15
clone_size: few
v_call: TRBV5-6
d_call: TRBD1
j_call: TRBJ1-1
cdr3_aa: CASSTLGTGGTEAFF
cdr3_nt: TGTGCCAGCAGCACATTAGGGACAGGGGGAACTGAAGCTTTCTTT

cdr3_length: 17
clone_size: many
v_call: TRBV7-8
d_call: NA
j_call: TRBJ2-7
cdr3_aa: CASSPFPSAGNLYEQYF
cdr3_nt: TGTGCCAGCAGCCCATTCCCGTCAGCGGGCAATCTCTACGAGCAGTACTTC

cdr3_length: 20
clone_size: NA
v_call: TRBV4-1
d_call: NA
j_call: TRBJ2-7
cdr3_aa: CASSQDFWARGGRPSYEQYF
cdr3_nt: TGCGCCAGCAGCCAAGATTTTTGGGCGCGGGGTGGCCGCCCATCCTACGAGCAGTACTTC